The 2 T cell receptor beta chains presented below share a single source sample, sequenced in a study of early T cells in non-severe SARS-CoV-2 infection. TCRdb processed the 5' RACE reads anew with MiXCR; each CDR3 protein has one entry. The sample has tens of thousands of distinct CDR3 sequences; 6.5% are singletons. The source was whole blood, collected at baseline. The source of these receptors is an adult who was a healthcare worker with PCR-confirmed SARS-CoV-2 infection or an uninfected control (not recorded which).

This clonotype came up many times. This chain links TRBV10-3 with TRBJ1-6; D is possibly TRBD1 (5 bases). V lost 3 bases to trimming and J lost 10 bases, with 19 bases between them. CDR3 size: 16 residues. The germline V gene has CDR1 ENHRY and CDR2 SYGVKD. For the CDR3, the DNA is TGTGCCATCAGTGAACGTCTACAGGCCGACAGATCACCCCTCCACTTT. This sequence encodes CAISERLQADRSPLHF.

This clonotype was picked up many times. The V call is TRBV11-2, the J call TRBJ2-5, with D possibly matching TRBD2 (5 bases). Germline V gene sequence: CDR1 SGHAT, CDR2 FQNNGV. This CDR3 is 14 amino acids long. The V end lost 5 bases, the J end lost 2 bases, and 12 bases lay between the germline ends. DNA for the CDR3: TGTGCCAGCAGCAATACCGGGGAACAAGAGACCCAGTACTTC. Amino acid sequence: CASSNTGEQETQYF.